A selection of T cell receptor beta chains follows, all from one sample in a study of vaccination effects on CD4 cells after COVID-19. Clones were sequenced by immunoSEQ multiplex PCR, and TCRdb holds only the in-frame ones, with some missing. There are tens of thousands of clones in the sample; nearly 75% occur only once, and 5% to 6.5% lies in the top ten. No antigen has been assigned to these receptors. Material: CD4+ T cells from PBMCs cultured without peptide, obtained after COVID-19 vaccination. Receptors originate from a human donor who had a prior SARS-CoV-2 infection. CDR3s include the opening cysteine and the closing phenylalanine or tryptophan. A D gene is named only where the DNA matches it firmly. Expanded clones get a size class; other rows say once, few or many, or leave the size out.

V gene: TRBV24-1; J gene: TRBJ1-3; D gene: NA; clone size: NA; CDR3 DNA: TGTGCCGTTCCGGACAAAACAGGATCCGTGGGTGACACCATATATTTT; CDR3 protein: CAVPDKTGSVGDTIYF
V gene: TRBV12-5; J gene: TRBJ1-5; D gene: NA; clone size: NA; CDR3 DNA: TGTGCTAGTGGTTTGGTACGGGACCCGGGAGGGCCTAAAGTGCCCCAGCATTTT; CDR3 protein: CASGLVRDPGGPKVPQHF
V gene: TRBV2; J gene: TRBJ2-7; D gene: NA; clone size: NA; CDR3 DNA: TGTGCCAGCAGTGATCAGGGGGGAGGTTACGAGCAGTACTTC; CDR3 protein: CASSDQGGGYEQYF
V gene: TRBV5-4; J gene: TRBJ2-1; D gene: TRBD2; clone size: NA; CDR3 DNA: TGTGCCAGCAGCCCGACTAGCGGGGGCTACAATGAGCAGTTCTTC; CDR3 protein: CASSPTSGGYNEQFF
V gene: TRBV5-4; J gene: TRBJ2-5; D gene: TRBD1; clone size: NA; CDR3 DNA: TGTGCCAGCAGCTTGGTTCCCGACAGGGGAAGAGAGACCCAGTACTTC; CDR3 protein: CASSLVPDRGRETQYF
V gene: TRBV13; J gene: TRBJ2-7; D gene: NA; clone size: few; CDR3 DNA: TGTGCCAGCAGCTCCACGGGCTACGAGCAGTACTTC; CDR3 protein: CASSSTGYEQYF
V gene: TRBV29-1; J gene: TRBJ2-3; D gene: TRBD2; clone size: NA; CDR3 DNA: TGCAGCGTCGCGATCCAACTAGCGGGGGAAGGGAATACGCAGTATTTT; CDR3 protein: CSVAIQLAGEGNTQYF
V gene: TRBV14; J gene: TRBJ2-3; D gene: NA; clone size: NA; CDR3 DNA: TGTGCCAGCAGCCCCCAAATGTCAGATACGCAGTATTTT; CDR3 protein: CASSPQMSDTQYF
V gene: TRBV24-1; J gene: TRBJ2-6; D gene: NA; clone size: NA; CDR3 DNA: TGTGCCACCAGTGACGCTCAGGGAAGCTCTGGGGCCAACGTCCTGACTTTC; CDR3 protein: CATSDAQGSSGANVLTF
V gene: TRBV18; J gene: TRBJ1-1; D gene: NA; clone size: NA; CDR3 DNA: TGTGCCAGCTGTCAGAACGTGAACACTGAAGCTTTCTTT; CDR3 protein: CASCQNVNTEAFF
V gene: TRBV7-3; J gene: TRBJ1-3; D gene: NA; clone size: NA; CDR3 DNA: TGTGCCAGCAGCTTAGAACCCGGGACTTCTGGCCCGGGCTCTGGAAACACCATATATTTT; CDR3 protein: CASSLEPGTSGPGSGNTIYF
V gene: TRBV18; J gene: TRBJ1-5; D gene: NA; clone size: NA; CDR3 DNA: TGTGCCAGCACCCAGGTCCCGAATCAGCCCCAGCATTTT; CDR3 protein: CASTQVPNQPQHF
V gene: TRBV7-3; J gene: TRBJ2-1; D gene: NA; clone size: NA; CDR3 DNA: TGTGCCAGCAGCCACTCAGGGCCGAGCTCCTACAATGAGCAGTTCTTC; CDR3 protein: CASSHSGPSSYNEQFF
V gene: TRBV7-8; J gene: TRBJ2-1; D gene: TRBD2; clone size: NA; CDR3 DNA: TGTGCCAGCAGCGCCAGCGGGGGGGCCAACAATGAGCAGTTCTTC; CDR3 protein: CASSASGGANNEQFF
V gene: TRBV3-1/TRBV3-2; J gene: TRBJ2-7; D gene: NA; clone size: NA; CDR3 DNA: TGTGCCAGCAGCCAATCGGTGGACTACGCCTACGAGCAGTACTTC; CDR3 protein: CASSQSVDYAYEQYF
V gene: TRBV6-5; J gene: TRBJ2-7; D gene: NA; clone size: NA; CDR3 DNA: TGTGCCAGCAAGGCACTACTTTACGAGCAGTACTTC; CDR3 protein: CASKALLYEQYF
V gene: TRBV12-3/TRBV12-4; J gene: TRBJ1-2; D gene: NA; clone size: few; CDR3 DNA: TGTGCCAGCAGTTTGACCGAGAACTATGGCTACACCTTC; CDR3 protein: CASSLTENYGYTF
V gene: TRBV9; J gene: TRBJ1-2; D gene: TRBD1; clone size: NA; CDR3 DNA: TGTGCCAGCAGCGTCTACAGGGGCCCCACCTTAAACTATGGCTACACCTTC; CDR3 protein: CASSVYRGPTLNYGYTF
V gene: TRBV19; J gene: TRBJ1-5; D gene: NA; clone size: NA; CDR3 DNA: TGTGCCAGTACCTTATCGTCGGGGGCGGCGGACAATCAGCCCCAGCATTTT; CDR3 protein: CASTLSSGAADNQPQHF
V gene: TRBV5-1; J gene: TRBJ2-3; D gene: NA; clone size: NA; CDR3 DNA: TGCGCCAGCAGCTTGGATCTAGCGAAAGATACGCAGTATTTT; CDR3 protein: CASSLDLAKDTQYF
V gene: TRBV7-3; J gene: TRBJ1-1; D gene: NA; clone size: NA; CDR3 DNA: TGTGCCAGCAGACTACTCACGAACACTGAAGCTTTCTTT; CDR3 protein: CASRLLTNTEAFF
V gene: TRBV4-2; J gene: TRBJ2-7; D gene: TRBD2; clone size: NA; CDR3 DNA: TGTGCCAGCAGCCCGGCTAGCGGATCCACCTACGAGCAGTACTTC; CDR3 protein: CASSPASGSTYEQYF
V gene: TRBV18; J gene: TRBJ2-5; D gene: NA; clone size: NA; CDR3 DNA: TGTGCCAGCTCACGCTCCCTAGGGGGGGCTCAGGAGACCCAGTACTTC; CDR3 protein: CASSRSLGGAQETQYF
V gene: TRBV7-2; J gene: TRBJ2-7; D gene: TRBD2; clone size: NA; CDR3 DNA: TGTGCCAGCAGCTTAGATTCCGCTAGCGGTTCCTACGAGCAGTACTTC; CDR3 protein: CASSLDSASGSYEQYF
V gene: TRBV5-4; J gene: TRBJ1-2; D gene: NA; clone size: NA; CDR3 DNA: TGTGCCAGCAGCTCGGAGCCTAGAGGGGACTATGGCTACACCTTC; CDR3 protein: CASSSEPRGDYGYTF
V gene: TRBV6-1; J gene: TRBJ1-1; D gene: TRBD1; clone size: NA; CDR3 DNA: TGTGCCAGCAGTGAGGACAGGGGGTTGGGCACTGAAGCTTTCTTT; CDR3 protein: CASSEDRGLGTEAFF
V gene: TRBV4-2; J gene: TRBJ2-2; D gene: TRBD2; clone size: NA; CDR3 DNA: TGTGCCAGCAGCCCCAGCGGGAGGGTCCCCGGGGAGCTGTTTTTT; CDR3 protein: CASSPSGRVPGELFF
V gene: TRBV5-1; J gene: TRBJ2-5; D gene: NA; clone size: NA; CDR3 DNA: TGCGCCAGCAGCGGGGGGACGGTCTCATTACAAGAGACCCAGTACTTC; CDR3 protein: CASSGGTVSLQETQYF
V gene: TRBV7-3; J gene: TRBJ2-1; D gene: NA; clone size: once; CDR3 DNA: TGTGCCAGCAGCTTAATCCCGGGGCCCTACAATGAGCAGTTCTTC; CDR3 protein: CASSLIPGPYNEQFF
V gene: TRBV19; J gene: TRBJ1-5; D gene: NA; clone size: NA; CDR3 DNA: TGTGCCAGTAGTATAGGACCTGTTCGGGGAAGGAGCAATCAGCCCCAGCATTTT; CDR3 protein: CASSIGPVRGRSNQPQHF
V gene: TRBV4-1; J gene: TRBJ1-5; D gene: NA; clone size: few; CDR3 DNA: TGCGCCAGCAGCCAAACAGTGGGACTCCATAGCAATCAGCCCCAGCATTTT; CDR3 protein: CASSQTVGLHSNQPQHF
V gene: TRBV3-1/TRBV3-2; J gene: TRBJ2-5; D gene: TRBD1; clone size: NA; CDR3 DNA: TGTGCCAGCAGCCAATATACAGGGGCGGAGACCCAGTACTTC; CDR3 protein: CASSQYTGAETQYF
V gene: TRBV6-5; J gene: TRBJ2-7; D gene: NA; clone size: once; CDR3 DNA: TGTGCCAGCAGTAACCGGGCCGAGGGGGCCTACGAGCAGTACTTC; CDR3 protein: CASSNRAEGAYEQYF
V gene: TRBV19; J gene: TRBJ2-6; D gene: NA; clone size: NA; CDR3 DNA: TGTGCCAGCCGTAGGTTAGGGGGTATCTCTGGGGCCAACGTCCTGACTTTC; CDR3 protein: CASRRLGGISGANVLTF
V gene: TRBV23-1; J gene: TRBJ2-7; D gene: TRBD1; clone size: NA; CDR3 DNA: TGCGCCAGCAGTCAACCGGGACAGGGTCTCGACGAGCAGTACTTC; CDR3 protein: CASSQPGQGLDEQYF
V gene: TRBV6-1; J gene: TRBJ2-5; D gene: NA; clone size: NA; CDR3 DNA: TGTGCCAGCAGTGAAGGACCGGACGGAGAGACCCAGTACTTC; CDR3 protein: CASSEGPDGETQYF
V gene: TRBV18; J gene: TRBJ1-2; D gene: NA; clone size: NA; CDR3 DNA: TGTGCCAGCTCAGCTGGGACAAGCCCTAACTATGGCTACACCTTC; CDR3 protein: CASSAGTSPNYGYTF
V gene: TRBV18; J gene: TRBJ1-1; D gene: NA; clone size: NA; CDR3 DNA: TGTGCCAGCTCCGAGAATTTGAACACTGAAGCTTTCTTT; CDR3 protein: CASSENLNTEAFF
V gene: TRBV7-2; J gene: TRBJ1-5; D gene: NA; clone size: NA; CDR3 DNA: TGTGCCAGCTCGGCCGGGGTATTAGGCAATCAGCCCCAGCATTTT; CDR3 protein: CASSAGVLGNQPQHF
V gene: TRBV18; J gene: TRBJ1-1; D gene: TRBD1; clone size: NA; CDR3 DNA: TGTGCCAGCTCACTCCAAACAGGGGGGGGGACTGAAGCTTTCTTT; CDR3 protein: CASSLQTGGGTEAFF
V gene: TRBV30; J gene: TRBJ1-5; D gene: NA; clone size: NA; CDR3 DNA: TGTGCCTGGAGTAGGGGGACTTCTCAGCCCCAGCATTTT; CDR3 protein: CAWSRGTSQPQHF
V gene: TRBV24-1; J gene: TRBJ2-7; D gene: NA; clone size: NA; CDR3 DNA: TGTGCCACCAGACTATCCCACGAGCGCTACGAGCAGTACTTC; CDR3 protein: CATRLSHERYEQYF
V gene: TRBV19; J gene: TRBJ1-2; D gene: NA; clone size: NA; CDR3 DNA: TGTGCCAGTAGTATATCGGCGGGTGGCTATGGCTACACCTTC; CDR3 protein: CASSISAGGYGYTF
V gene: TRBV9; J gene: TRBJ2-5; D gene: TRBD2; clone size: NA; CDR3 DNA: TGTGCCAGCGGGGGAATTAGCGGGAGAGAACGAGAGACCCAGTACTTC; CDR3 protein: CASGGISGRERETQYF
V gene: TRBV5-4; J gene: TRBJ2-1; D gene: NA; clone size: NA; CDR3 DNA: TGTGCCAGCAGCTTGGTTGGACTCTCGAATGAGCAGTTCTTC; CDR3 protein: CASSLVGLSNEQFF
V gene: TRBV5-8; J gene: TRBJ2-2; D gene: NA; clone size: few; CDR3 DNA: TGTGCCAGCAGCCCACAGGGCCCCGGGGAGCTGTTTTTT; CDR3 protein: CASSPQGPGELFF
V gene: TRBV7-2; J gene: TRBJ2-7; D gene: NA; clone size: NA; CDR3 DNA: TGTGCCAGCAGATCTAGCTTTGGTTTGGGAGAGCAGTACTTC; CDR3 protein: CASRSSFGLGEQYF
V gene: TRBV3-1/TRBV3-2; J gene: TRBJ2-5; D gene: NA; clone size: NA; CDR3 DNA: TGTGCCAGCAGCCAAGATTGGGGGCAGGGCCAAGAGACCCAGTACTTC; CDR3 protein: CASSQDWGQGQETQYF
V gene: TRBV2; J gene: TRBJ2-4; D gene: TRBD2; clone size: NA; CDR3 DNA: TGTGCCAGCAGCCCTCCTAGCGGGAGTGCCAAAAACATTCAGTACTTC; CDR3 protein: CASSPPSGSAKNIQYF
V gene: TRBV7-2; J gene: TRBJ2-3; D gene: NA; clone size: few; CDR3 DNA: TGTGCCAGCAGCTTAGAGTCTCGCACAGATACGCAGTATTTT; CDR3 protein: CASSLESRTDTQYF
V gene: TRBV28; J gene: TRBJ1-1; D gene: NA; clone size: NA; CDR3 DNA: TGTGCCAGCGGGACGCCCGGGGAGGGGAACACTGAAGCTTTCTTT; CDR3 protein: CASGTPGEGNTEAFF
V gene: TRBV10-2; J gene: TRBJ1-1; D gene: NA; clone size: NA; CDR3 DNA: TGCGCCAGCAGTGTTGGCGGTTATGGAGCTTTCTTT; CDR3 protein: CASSVGGYGAFF
V gene: TRBV18; J gene: TRBJ2-3; D gene: TRBD1; clone size: NA; CDR3 DNA: TGTGCCAGCTCACCGACAGGGACAGATACGCAGTATTTT; CDR3 protein: CASSPTGTDTQYF